A single sample gave rise to the 32 T cell receptor beta chains below, sequenced in a study of T-cell reconstitution after alpha-beta-depleted transplantation in children. TCRbeta library construction was performed incorporating unique molecular identifiers. TCRdb reprocessed the PCR reads with MiXCR, giving one entry per CDR3 protein. This sample has 800,000 to 1,000,000 distinct CDR3 sequences, with roughly 29% found just once. Sequences were derived from PBMCs, mostly from graft donor cells, sampled 360 days after TCRalphabeta/CD19-depleted stem cell transplant. These receptors were obtained from a boy younger than two who had a stem cell transplant for SCID, so the T cells may come from the graft donor.

J is TRBJ2-7 and V is TRBV15; the D is unclear. Germline V lookup: CDR1 LNHNV, CDR2 YYDKDF (reference sequence). Deletions cut 4 bases from V and 0 bases from J, with 10 bases between. This CDR3 has 14 residues. CDR3 in amino acids: CATSTLTDSYEQYF. In DNA, the CDR3 is TGTGCCACCAGCACATTGACTGACTCCTACGAGCAGTACTTC.

V is TRBV12-3 or TRBV12-4 and J is TRBJ2-1; D might be TRBD1 (7 bases). Trimming removed 5 bases at V and 9 bases at J, with 23 bases between. The CDR3 covers 16 residues. DNA for the CDR3: TGTGCCAGCAGTCCCCGAAGACAGGGAGGTCTGAGTGAGCAGTTCTTC. Amino acid sequence: CASSPRRQGGLSEQFF.

This clonotype was seen a few times. This chain connects TRBV6-6 to TRBJ2-7; possibly TRBD1 for D (7 bases). Between the trimmed V and J ends, which lost 8 bases and 1 base, there was a span of 12 bases. The CDR3 runs to 13 residues. CDR1 is MNHNY, CDR2 SVGAGI, per germline (reference sequence). CDR3 amino acids: CASRQGGSYEQYF. CDR3 bases: TGTGCCAGCCGCCAGGGGGGTTCCTACGAGCAGTACTTC.

Concerning this clonotype itself: It may be a read error: a sequence one base away is much more abundant. The J gene is TRBJ1-2, the V gene TRBV2; no definite D call. CDR1 is SNHLY and CDR2 is FYNNEI in the germline V gene. The ends were cut back, 7 bases at V and 12 bases at J, with 6 bases in the middle. The CDR3 covers 8 residues. The CDR3, as DNA: TGTGCCAGCAAGGGCGACACCTTC. It is translated as CASKGDTF.

The chain recombines TRBV12-3 or TRBV12-4 with TRBJ2-7; a possible D gene is TRBD1 (5 bases). This CDR3 is 13 amino acids long. V lost 6 bases to trimming and J lost 2 bases, with 11 bases between them. The CDR3 DNA follows: TGTGCCAGCAGCGGTGACAGAACCTACGAGCAGTACTTC. It codes for CASSGDRTYEQYF.

V gene TRBV4-2 combines with J gene TRBJ2-1, with 13 positions matching TRBD2. Germline-derived CDR1 and CDR2 are LGHNA and YNFKEQ. This CDR3 spans 17 amino acids. V dropped 3 bases and J dropped 5; count of bases not matched to a gene: 7. In DNA, the CDR3 is TGTGCCAGCAGCCATGAACCTGGACTAGCGGGGGACAATGAGCAGTTCTTC. Its translation: CASSHEPGLAGDNEQFF.

This clonotype was observed a few times. The chain links TRBV29-1 to TRBJ1-2, with 8 positions matching TRBD1. Germline V gene sequence: CDR1 SQVTM, CDR2 ANQGSEA. The CDR3 consists of 14 residues. Trimming cost V 2 bases and J 4 bases; bases outside gene matches: 6. The DNA of the CDR3 is TGCAGCGTTGAAAGCAGGGGGCAGGGCTATGGCTACACCTTC. Translated, it gives CSVESRGQGYGYTF.

The chain links TRBV12-3 or TRBV12-4 to TRBJ2-3; D is possibly TRBD2 (7 bases). V was pared by 7 bases and J by 5 bases, with 19 bases between. CDR3 length: 15 amino acids. The CDR3, as DNA: TGTGCCAGCACCATCACCATTAGGGGGGGAGATACGCAGTATTTT. Translated: CASTITIRGGDTQYF.

This clonotype came up a few times. This chain connects TRBV20-1 to TRBJ2-1; D possibly corresponds to TRBD2 (5 bases). This CDR3 is 16 amino acids long. V lost 5 bases, J lost 9 bases, and 26 bases lay in between. CDR1 is DFQATT and CDR2 is SNEGSKA in the germline V gene (reference sequence). CDR3 sequence: CSAATSLALGKGEQFF. In nucleotides, the CDR3 is TGCAGTGCTGCGACCTCTTTGGCCCTCGGGAAGGGTGAGCAGTTCTTC.

This clonotype was observed a few times. The chain joins TRBV12-3 or TRBV12-4 to TRBJ2-5, with 8 bases lining up with TRBD2. The CDR3 has 15 amino acids. V shed 6 bases, J shed 2 bases, and the junction held 8 bases outside the gene matches. CDR3 DNA: TGTGCCAGCAGCCTCAGCGGGGGACCGCAAGAGACCCAGTACTTC. The encoded protein is CASSLSGGPQETQYF.

The chain uses TRBV5-5 and TRBJ2-2, with D perhaps matching TRBD1 or TRBD2 (5 bases each). Germline CDR1 is SGHKS and CDR2 is YYEKEE (reference sequence). This CDR3 region has 15 residues. V gave up 2 bases and J gave up 10 bases, with 18 bases separating them. CDR3 loop: CASSLTRGGFSELFF. In DNA, the CDR3 is TGTGCCAGCAGCTTAACTAGGGGCGGGTTTTCGGAGCTGTTTTTT. Looking up the rest from reference TRBV5-5 and TRBJ2-2 gives the full variable domain: DAGVTQSPTHLIKTRGQQVTLRCSPISGHKSVSWYQQVLGQGPQFIFQYYEKEERGRGNFPDRFSARQFPNYSSELNVNALLLGDSALYLCASSLTRGGFSELFFGEGSRLTVL.

The chain couples TRBV6-1 to TRBJ2-2, with D perhaps given as TRBD1 or TRBD2 (5 bases each). The CDR3 covers 14 residues. Germline loops: CDR1 MNHNS, CDR2 SASEGT. The germline V and J ends were trimmed by 7 bases and 3 bases, with 12 bases remaining between them. CDR3 loop: CASTGARDTGELFF. As DNA, the CDR3 is TGTGCCAGCACCGGGGCCAGGGACACCGGGGAGCTGTTTTTT.

This clonotype came up a few times. The gene calls are TRBV10-3 and TRBJ2-2; 8 bases are shared with TRBD2. The germline V gene encodes CDR1 ENHRY and CDR2 SYGVKD. After removal of 3 bases from V and 5 bases from J, the junction contained 8 bases not matched to a gene. The CDR3 sequence is 16 residues long. CDR3 loop: CAISDRGGPRTGELFF. CDR3 DNA: TGTGCCATCAGTGACCGCGGGGGGCCTAGGACCGGGGAGCTGTTTTTT.

A few counts support this clonotype. V is TRBV29-1 and J is TRBJ2-2, with D maybe TRBD2 (6 bases). The CDR3 has 14 residues. With 6 bases removed from V and 6 bases from J, the gap between germline ends came to 17 bases. Per the germline V gene, CDR1 is SQVTM and CDR2 is ANQGSEA. The CDR3 loop reads CSVGRRTGAGELFF. The CDR3 coding sequence is TGCAGCGTCGGAAGACGGACGGGGGCCGGGGAGCTGTTTTTT.

This clonotype was detected a few times. This chain connects TRBV18 to TRBJ2-1, with D possibly matching TRBD2 (5 bases). V was trimmed by 1 base and J by 10 bases, leaving 14 bases between them. The CDR3 totals 14 residues. Germline V gene lookup returns CDR1 KGHSH and CDR2 LQKENI. The CDR3 is CASSPLESGGEQFF. The CDR3 coding sequence is TGTGCCAGCTCACCACTGGAGTCAGGAGGAGAGCAGTTCTTC.

The chain has TRBV4-1 and TRBJ2-4, with TRBD1 matching 8 bases. CDR1 and CDR2 from the germline V gene are MGHRA and YSYEKL. This CDR3 is 20 amino acids long. J lost 0 bases, V lost 4 bases, and 17 bases had no gene match. The CDR3 sequence: CASSPNLGQVVFLAKNIQYF. CDR3 DNA sequence: TGCGCCAGCAGCCCCAACCTGGGACAGGTCGTCTTCCTAGCCAAAAACATTCAGTACTTC.

This clonotype has just a few counts. The gene calls are TRBV3-1 and TRBJ2-7; D is uncertain. V was trimmed by 1 base and J by 7 bases, leaving 11 bases between them. The CDR3 contains 13 residues. Germline V gene lookup returns CDR1 LGHDT and CDR2 YNNKEL (reference sequence). The chain's CDR3 is CASSQAHAGEQYF. The CDR3 DNA reads as TGTGCCAGCAGCCAAGCGCACGCCGGGGAGCAGTACTTC.

Comment on this clonotype: It may be a read error: a sequence one base away is much more abundant. The chain is built from TRBV10-3 and TRBJ2-5, with D unresolved. Germline CDR1 reads ENHRY; CDR2 reads SYGVKD. V lost 2 bases, J lost 2 bases, and 6 bases lay in between. The length of the CDR3 is 13 residues. The CDR3 spells CAISENRQETQYF. The CDR3 nucleotides read TGTGCCATCAGTGAGAACAGACAAGAGACCCAGTACTTC.

This clonotype has more than one count but fewer than ten. The rearrangement uses TRBV7-9 and TRBJ2-2; D not certain. Per the germline V gene, CDR1 is SEHNR and CDR2 is FQNEAQ (reference sequence). The CDR3 runs to 16 residues. The V gene lost 2 bases and the J gene lost 0 bases, with 10 bases spanning the gap. The CDR3 DNA sequence: TGTGCCAGCAGCTTATACGGGCAGACGAACACCGGGGAGCTGTTTTTT. Translating gives CASSLYGQTNTGELFF.

The V call is TRBV11-2, the J call TRBJ2-3, with 12 positions matching TRBD2. The germline CDR1 and CDR2 sequences are SGHAT and FQNNGV. The V segment lost 5 bases and the J segment 4 bases; nucleotides outside the gene matches: 16. CDR3 length equals 19 residues. The CDR3 sequence: CASSARLAGDPRRADTQYF. CDR3 DNA sequence: TGTGCCAGCAGCGCCAGACTAGCGGGAGACCCCAGACGAGCAGATACGCAGTATTTT. The full variable domain, its missing parts supplied by reference TRBV11-2 and TRBJ2-3, is EAGVAQSPRYKIIEKRQSVAFWCNPISGHATLYWYQQILGQGPKLLIQFQNNGVVDDSQLPKDRFSAERLKGVDSTLKIQPAKLEDSAVYLCASSARLAGDPRRADTQYFGPGTRLTVL.

The CDR3, as DNA: TGCGCCAGCGGCCCCCGGACTAAAGCGGGGGGTAATGAGCAGTTCTTC. This gives the protein CASGPRTKAGGNEQFF. The chain links TRBV5-1 to TRBJ2-1, with 9 bases fitting TRBD2. V dropped 7 bases and J dropped 7; count of bases not matched to a gene: 15. Germline V gives CDR1 SGHRS, CDR2 YFSETQ. This CDR3 region has 16 residues.

This chain connects TRBV20-1 to TRBJ2-1; 10 bases fit TRBD2. In germline, CDR1 is DFQATT, CDR2 SNEGSKA (reference sequence). The CDR3 contains 15 residues. With V trimmed by 1 base and J by 2 bases, 2 bases remained unmatched. The CDR3 coding sequence is TGCAGTGCTAGAGGTCTAGCGGGGGCCTACAATGAGCAGTTCTTC. Translating gives CSARGLAGAYNEQFF.

This clonotype turned up a few times. The chain joins TRBV12-3 or TRBV12-4 to TRBJ2-7; TRBD1 matches 9 bases. Trimming removed 6 bases from V and 0 bases from J; junction bases left unmatched: 6. The CDR3 has 15 residues. DNA for the CDR3: TGTGCCAGCAGCTCGAACAGGGGGCTCTCCTACGAGCAGTACTTC. Its translation is CASSSNRGLSYEQYF.

In this sample, this clonotype turned up a few times. The chain employs TRBV12-3 or TRBV12-4 and TRBJ1-1; no definite D call. CDR3 length equals 14 residues. Trimming left V 7 bases short and J 1 base short, with 13 bases between. The CDR3 here is CASTIGPENTEAFF. CDR3 DNA: TGTGCCAGCACCATCGGACCGGAGAACACTGAAGCTTTCTTT.

This chain uses TRBV12-3 or TRBV12-4 with TRBJ2-3; TRBD1 matches 8 bases. J gave up 2 bases and V 1 base, and 11 bases lay outside the gene matches. This CDR3 has 18 residues. CDR3 region: CASSLGTGSSSNTDTQYF. The CDR3 nucleotides are TGTGCCAGCAGTTTAGGGACAGGGTCGTCTTCAAACACAGATACGCAGTATTTT.

This clonotype has more than one count but fewer than ten. The gene calls are TRBV2 and TRBJ2-2; 8 bases agree with TRBD2. This CDR3 region has 16 residues. Per the germline V gene, CDR1 is SNHLY and CDR2 is FYNNEI. After removal of 1 base from V and 6 bases from J, the junction contained 7 bases not matched to a gene. This CDR3 reads CASSEVRGGASGELFF. The CDR3, as DNA: TGTGCCAGCAGTGAAGTCCGGGGGGGCGCGTCCGGGGAGCTGTTTTTT.

This sequence joins TRBV5-1 and TRBJ2-5; tentatively, D is TRBD2 (5 bases). The CDR3 is 14 amino acids. CDR1 is SGHRS, CDR2 YFSETQ, per germline. Trimming removed 5 bases from V and 4 bases from J, with 15 bases in between. The CDR3 nucleotides are TGCGCCAGCAGATATCTTACGGGGATAGAGACCCAGTACTTC. The encoded protein is CASRYLTGIETQYF.

This clonotype was detected ten times or more. The V and J genes are TRBV29-1 and TRBJ2-1; D is tentatively TRBD1 or TRBD2 (6 bases each). The CDR3 contains 15 residues. CDR1 SQVTM and CDR2 ANQGSEA come from the germline V gene. With 4 bases removed from V and 4 bases from J, the gap between germline ends came to 17 bases. CDR3 nucleotide sequence: TGCAGCGTTGGGGGGGCGTGGGGATTTTACAATGAGCAGTTCTTC. As protein: CSVGGAWGFYNEQFF.

V usage is TRBV5-1 and J usage is TRBJ2-1, with 8 positions matching TRBD2. Germline V CDR1 and CDR2: SGHRS, YFSETQ. The V segment lost 4 bases and the J segment 8 bases; nucleotides outside the gene matches: 5. This CDR3 has 13 amino acids. The CDR3 protein is CASSGWREDEQFF. As DNA, the CDR3 is TGCGCCAGCAGCGGGTGGCGGGAGGATGAGCAGTTCTTC.

The rearrangement links TRBV11-1 to TRBJ2-3; no clear D. V lost 4 bases and J 7 bases, leaving 9 bases between the germline ends. The CDR3 contains 12 residues. The V gene's germline CDR1 is SGHAT and CDR2 FQDESV (reference sequence). The CDR3 DNA is TGTGCCAGCAGCTCGTCACGGTATACGCAGTATTTT. This translates into CASSSSRYTQYF.

V and J are TRBV29-1 and TRBJ2-1; 8 bases agree with TRBD1. This CDR3 comprises 11 residues. Germline-derived CDR1 and CDR2 are SQVTM and ANQGSEA. CDR3 amino acids: CTGQGNNEQFF. DNA of the CDR3: TGCACCGGACAGGGTAACAATGAGCAGTTCTTC.

This clonotype showed up many times. This chain links TRBV29-1 with TRBJ1-1, with a weak D call TRBD1 (5 bases). The CDR3 contains 13 residues. With 1 base removed from V and 7 bases from J, the gap between germline ends came to 13 bases. Germline values: CDR1 SQVTM, CDR2 ANQGSEA. The CDR3 loop reads CSVEVPGRIEAFF. CDR3 coding DNA: TGCAGCGTTGAAGTGCCGGGACGGATTGAAGCTTTCTTT. Based on the CDR3 plus reference TRBV29-1 and TRBJ1-1, the full variable domain is SAVISQKPSRDICQRGTSLTIQCQVDSQVTMMFWYRQQPGQSLTLIATANQGSEATYESGFVIDKFPISRPNLTFSTLTVSNMSPEDSSIYLCSVEVPGRIEAFFGQGTRLTVV.